The rows below give T cell receptor beta chains drawn from one sample of a study of vaccination effects on CD4 cells after COVID-19. Sequencing was performed with immunoSEQ multiplex PCR; in TCRdb, only in-frame clones are kept and a portion is missing. The table lists tens of thousands of clones, roughly two thirds of them singletons, with roughly 12% in the top ten. For these receptors, no antigen is known. The starting material was CD4+ T cells from PBMCs cultured with HCoV-229E spike peptides, obtained after COVID-19 vaccination. These TCRs come from a human donor who received a COVID-19 vaccine. Both conserved end residues are part of each CDR3. A D gene is named only where the DNA matches it firmly. Rows give clone size only sometimes, using once, few, many, or a class for an expanded clone.

D gene: TRBD1
clone size: NA
J gene: TRBJ1-6
V gene: TRBV5-1
CDR3 protein: CASSLGGDRGGPYNSPLHF
CDR3 DNA: TGCGCCAGCAGCTTGGGAGGTGACAGGGGTGGCCCCTATAATTCACCCCTCCACTTT

D gene: NA
clone size: NA
J gene: TRBJ2-3
V gene: TRBV9
CDR3 protein: CASSIQGRGGRTDTQYF
CDR3 DNA: TGTGCCAGCAGCATCCAGGGGAGGGGGGGCCGGACAGATACGCAGTATTTT

D gene: NA
clone size: NA
J gene: TRBJ2-7
V gene: TRBV10-3
CDR3 protein: CAISESKAGSEQYF
CDR3 DNA: TGTGCCATCAGTGAGTCGAAGGCGGGATCCGAGCAGTACTTC

D gene: TRBD2
clone size: NA
J gene: TRBJ2-7
V gene: TRBV10-3
CDR3 protein: CAISDRTSPAYEQYF
CDR3 DNA: TGTGCCATCAGTGATCGGACTAGCCCAGCCTACGAGCAGTACTTC

D gene: NA
clone size: NA
J gene: TRBJ1-6
V gene: TRBV6-4
CDR3 protein: CASSDFWGGSPLHF
CDR3 DNA: TGTGCCAGCAGTGACTTTTGGGGCGGTTCACCCCTCCACTTT

D gene: NA
clone size: few
J gene: TRBJ2-3
V gene: TRBV7-9
CDR3 protein: CASSLGALRVADTQYF
CDR3 DNA: TGTGCCAGCAGCTTAGGTGCTTTGCGGGTCGCGGATACGCAGTATTTT

D gene: TRBD1
clone size: NA
J gene: TRBJ1-2
V gene: TRBV29-1
CDR3 protein: CSVGDRGGYTF
CDR3 DNA: TGCAGCGTTGGGGACAGGGGAGGCTACACCTTC

D gene: NA
clone size: NA
J gene: TRBJ2-7
V gene: TRBV7-8
CDR3 protein: CASSLITREGRLREQYF
CDR3 DNA: TGTGCCAGCAGCTTAATCACGAGGGAAGGTCGACTACGCGAGCAGTACTTC

D gene: TRBD2
clone size: NA
J gene: TRBJ2-3
V gene: TRBV5-1
CDR3 protein: CASSLEREGLADTQYF
CDR3 DNA: TGCGCCAGCAGCTTGGAACGGGAGGGCCTTGCAGATACGCAGTATTTT

D gene: NA
clone size: many
J gene: TRBJ2-1
V gene: TRBV11-3
CDR3 protein: CASSLEQGSYNEQFF
CDR3 DNA: TGTGCCAGCAGCTTAGAACAGGGCTCCTACAATGAGCAGTTCTTC

D gene: NA
clone size: NA
J gene: TRBJ1-3
V gene: TRBV9
CDR3 protein: CASSATTGASSSGNTIYF
CDR3 DNA: TGTGCCAGCAGCGCGACTACGGGGGCCTCCAGCTCTGGAAACACCATATATTTT

D gene: NA
clone size: NA
J gene: TRBJ2-2
V gene: TRBV11-2
CDR3 protein: CASSLGSGVVAGELFF
CDR3 DNA: TGTGCCAGCAGCTTAGGGTCAGGGGTAGTAGCCGGGGAGCTGTTTTTT

D gene: NA
clone size: NA
J gene: TRBJ2-2
V gene: TRBV2
CDR3 protein: CASTTDGMGSGELFF
CDR3 DNA: TGTGCCAGCACCACCGACGGGATGGGATCCGGGGAGCTGTTTTTT

D gene: NA
clone size: NA
J gene: TRBJ2-1
V gene: TRBV5-6
CDR3 protein: CASKLRTDRSYNEQFF
CDR3 DNA: TGTGCCAGCAAATTAAGGACGGACCGCTCCTACAATGAGCAGTTCTTC

D gene: TRBD1
clone size: NA
J gene: TRBJ1-1
V gene: TRBV24-1
CDR3 protein: CATSAQDRDDTEAFF
CDR3 DNA: TGTGCCACCAGTGCACAGGACAGGGACGACACTGAAGCTTTCTTT

D gene: TRBD1
clone size: few
J gene: TRBJ1-5
V gene: TRBV19
CDR3 protein: CASSVPGGTQPQHF
CDR3 DNA: TGTGCCAGTAGTGTTCCAGGGGGCACTCAGCCCCAGCATTTT

D gene: NA
clone size: NA
J gene: TRBJ2-7
V gene: TRBV18
CDR3 protein: CASSPPSRDEQYF
CDR3 DNA: TGTGCCAGCTCACCGCCGAGCCGGGACGAGCAGTACTTC

D gene: NA
clone size: NA
J gene: TRBJ1-6
V gene: TRBV6-4
CDR3 protein: CASSPRSGGDSPLHF
CDR3 DNA: TGTGCCAGCAGTCCTCGCTCTGGGGGGGATTCACCCCTCCACTTT

D gene: NA
clone size: NA
J gene: TRBJ2-3
V gene: TRBV3-1/TRBV3-2
CDR3 protein: CASSLRSNTDTQYF
CDR3 DNA: TGTGCCAGCAGCCTGCGGAGCAACACAGATACGCAGTATTTT

D gene: NA
clone size: NA
J gene: TRBJ2-2
V gene: TRBV19
CDR3 protein: CASLVSGNTGELFF
CDR3 DNA: TGTGCCAGCTTAGTCTCGGGGAACACCGGGGAGCTGTTTTTT

D gene: NA
clone size: NA
J gene: TRBJ1-5
V gene: TRBV12-3/TRBV12-4
CDR3 protein: CASSRQYNQPQHF
CDR3 DNA: TGTGCCAGCAGCCGACAGTACAATCAGCCCCAGCATTTT

D gene: NA
clone size: NA
J gene: TRBJ1-3
V gene: TRBV9
CDR3 protein: CASEDGAGSGNTIYF
CDR3 DNA: TGTGCCAGCGAAGATGGGGCTGGTTCGGGAAACACCATATATTTT

D gene: NA
clone size: NA
J gene: TRBJ2-1
V gene: TRBV6-2/TRBV6-3
CDR3 protein: CASSYSSSYNEQFF
CDR3 DNA: TGTGCCAGCAGTTACTCTAGCTCCTACAATGAGCAGTTCTTC

D gene: TRBD2
clone size: NA
J gene: TRBJ2-1
V gene: TRBV29-1
CDR3 protein: CSVGGLAGDEQFF
CDR3 DNA: TGCAGCGTGGGGGGACTAGCGGGCGATGAGCAGTTCTTC

D gene: NA
clone size: NA
J gene: TRBJ2-1
V gene: TRBV11-3
CDR3 protein: CASSLDPTDNEQFF
CDR3 DNA: TGTGCCAGCAGCTTAGATCCAACAGACAATGAGCAGTTCTTC

D gene: NA
clone size: few
J gene: TRBJ1-2
V gene: TRBV4-1
CDR3 protein: CASSQDQDITLYGYTF
CDR3 DNA: TGCGCCAGCAGCCAAGATCAGGACATCACGCTCTATGGCTACACCTTC

D gene: NA
clone size: NA
J gene: TRBJ2-7
V gene: TRBV18
CDR3 protein: CASSPLIPSSSYEQYF
CDR3 DNA: TGTGCCAGCTCACCACTTATCCCGAGTAGCTCCTACGAGCAGTACTTC

D gene: NA
clone size: NA
J gene: TRBJ2-1
V gene: TRBV5-1
CDR3 protein: CASNPTSSYNEQFF
CDR3 DNA: TGCGCCAGCAACCCGACAAGCTCCTACAATGAGCAGTTCTTC

D gene: NA
clone size: NA
J gene: TRBJ2-5
V gene: TRBV4-2
CDR3 protein: CASSQDRKQETQYF
CDR3 DNA: TGTGCCAGCAGCCAAGATCGGAAGCAAGAGACCCAGTACTTC

D gene: NA
clone size: NA
J gene: TRBJ1-4
V gene: TRBV5-6
CDR3 protein: CASSQGFFGTNEKLFF
CDR3 DNA: TGTGCCAGCAGCCAGGGCTTTTTTGGGACTAATGAAAAACTGTTTTTT

D gene: NA
clone size: NA
J gene: TRBJ1-4
V gene: TRBV6-1
CDR3 protein: CASSEFGPLRQKLFF
CDR3 DNA: TGTGCCAGCAGTGAATTCGGACCTCTCAGACAAAAACTGTTTTTT

D gene: TRBD2
clone size: NA
J gene: TRBJ2-3
V gene: TRBV11-3
CDR3 protein: CASSPTSGSSTDTQYF
CDR3 DNA: TGTGCCAGCAGCCCTACTAGCGGGAGTAGCACAGATACGCAGTATTTT

D gene: TRBD2
clone size: NA
J gene: TRBJ2-5
V gene: TRBV19
CDR3 protein: CATGLAGRETQYF
CDR3 DNA: TGTGCCACCGGACTAGCGGGGAGAGAGACCCAGTACTTC

D gene: TRBD2
clone size: NA
J gene: TRBJ2-2
V gene: TRBV18
CDR3 protein: CASSLLRLAGNTGELFF
CDR3 DNA: TGTGCCAGCTCACTTCTCCGACTAGCGGGGAACACCGGGGAGCTGTTTTTT

D gene: NA
clone size: NA
J gene: TRBJ1-1
V gene: TRBV20-1
CDR3 protein: CSQGRNTEAFF
CDR3 DNA: TGCAGCCAGGGTCGGAACACTGAAGCTTTCTTT

D gene: NA
clone size: NA
J gene: TRBJ2-6
V gene: TRBV30
CDR3 protein: CAWSDLADSGANVLTF
CDR3 DNA: TGTGCCTGGAGTGATCTAGCCGACTCTGGGGCCAACGTCCTGACTTTC

D gene: NA
clone size: NA
J gene: TRBJ2-3
V gene: TRBV4-1
CDR3 protein: CASSQGVVFTDTQYF
CDR3 DNA: TGCGCCAGCAGCCAAGGAGTAGTCTTCACAGATACGCAGTATTTT

D gene: TRBD1
clone size: NA
J gene: TRBJ2-1
V gene: TRBV2
CDR3 protein: CASTLGQGTGNEQFF
CDR3 DNA: TGTGCCAGCACTCTGGGGCAGGGGACAGGGAATGAGCAGTTCTTC

D gene: TRBD1
clone size: once
J gene: TRBJ1-5
V gene: TRBV3-1/TRBV3-2
CDR3 protein: CASSSGQGPYSNQPQHF
CDR3 DNA: TGTGCCAGCAGCTCCGGACAGGGCCCTTATAGCAATCAGCCCCAGCATTTT

D gene: NA
clone size: NA
J gene: TRBJ2-7
V gene: TRBV14
CDR3 protein: CASSQVWSGEQYF
CDR3 DNA: TGTGCCAGCAGCCAAGTATGGTCGGGCGAGCAGTACTTC

D gene: NA
clone size: NA
J gene: TRBJ1-6
V gene: TRBV27
CDR3 protein: CASSRNRASNSPLHF
CDR3 DNA: TGTGCCAGCAGTAGAAACAGGGCTTCTAATTCACCCCTCCACTTT

D gene: NA
clone size: once
J gene: TRBJ2-1
V gene: TRBV5-1
CDR3 protein: CASSLASSLAGNEQFF
CDR3 DNA: TGCGCCAGCAGCTTGGCCAGCAGCCTAGCTGGTAATGAGCAGTTCTTC

D gene: TRBD2
clone size: NA
J gene: TRBJ2-5
V gene: TRBV2
CDR3 protein: CARGATSGSETQYF
CDR3 DNA: TGTGCCAGAGGGGCGACTAGCGGGTCAGAGACCCAGTACTTC

D gene: NA
clone size: NA
J gene: TRBJ2-4
V gene: TRBV19
CDR3 protein: CASSIADKNIQYF
CDR3 DNA: TGTGCCAGTAGTATAGCCGACAAAAACATTCAGTACTTC

D gene: NA
clone size: NA
J gene: TRBJ1-2
V gene: TRBV9
CDR3 protein: CASSVFLASPGGYGYTF
CDR3 DNA: TGTGCCAGCAGCGTCTTCCTAGCCTCCCCTGGGGGCTATGGCTACACCTTC

D gene: TRBD1
clone size: NA
J gene: TRBJ2-7
V gene: TRBV24-1
CDR3 protein: CATSDPRGGQGDEQYF
CDR3 DNA: TGTGCCACCAGTGATCCCCGAGGGGGACAGGGTGACGAGCAGTACTTC

D gene: NA
clone size: NA
J gene: TRBJ1-1
V gene: TRBV28
CDR3 protein: CASSLVLSFTEAFF
CDR3 DNA: TGTGCCAGCAGTTTAGTTTTAAGCTTCACTGAAGCTTTCTTT

D gene: NA
clone size: few
J gene: TRBJ2-3
V gene: TRBV12-3/TRBV12-4
CDR3 protein: CASSPVEGASQYF
CDR3 DNA: TGTGCCAGCAGCCCCGTCGAGGGAGCTTCGCAGTATTTT

D gene: NA
clone size: few
J gene: TRBJ2-2
V gene: TRBV6-5
CDR3 protein: CASRTTGVDTGELFF
CDR3 DNA: TGTGCCAGCCGCACGACGGGAGTGGACACCGGGGAGCTGTTTTTT

D gene: NA
clone size: NA
J gene: TRBJ2-3
V gene: TRBV7-2
CDR3 protein: CASSWRTQDTQYF
CDR3 DNA: TGTGCCAGCAGCTGGAGGACGCAAGATACGCAGTATTTT

D gene: TRBD2
clone size: NA
J gene: TRBJ2-3
V gene: TRBV19
CDR3 protein: CASIADGDYSPYF
CDR3 DNA: TGTGCCAGTATAGCGGACGGGGACTATTCCCCGTATTTT

D gene: NA
clone size: NA
J gene: TRBJ1-2
V gene: TRBV6-1
CDR3 protein: CASSERGTYGYTF
CDR3 DNA: TGTGCCAGCAGTGAAAGAGGGACCTATGGCTACACCTTC

D gene: NA
clone size: NA
J gene: TRBJ1-5
V gene: TRBV6-1
CDR3 protein: CASSELGIGNQPQHF
CDR3 DNA: TGTGCCAGCAGTGAACTGGGAATAGGCAATCAGCCCCAGCATTTT

D gene: NA
clone size: few
J gene: TRBJ2-5
V gene: TRBV19
CDR3 protein: CASSRISGPKETQYF
CDR3 DNA: TGTGCCAGTAGTAGGATTAGCGGCCCGAAGGAGACCCAGTACTTC